Below are 5 T cell receptor beta chains sequenced from a single sample in a study of blood T cell repertoires in COVID-19. The method was immunoSEQ multiplex PCR; TCRdb's version includes in-frame clones alone and lacks a portion of them. The data contain 76,000 or so clones, approximately 90% of them singletons. Material: peripheral blood. The receptors come from a human donor in a cohort sampled during active COVID-19.

The gene calls are TRBV20-1 and TRBJ2-4; tentative D call: TRBD1 (6 bases). Germline V gene data show CDR1 as DFQATT and CDR2 as SNEGSKA (reference sequence). This CDR3 contains 11 residues. V lost 7 bases and J lost 5, with 9 bases in between. In DNA, the CDR3 is TGCAGTGGAGGGGGACAAAACATTCAGTACTTC. Protein product: CSGGGQNIQYF.

The chain combines TRBV19 with TRBJ1-3, with 8 bases matching TRBD1. The ends lost 6 bases at V and 0 bases at J; junction bases unmatched: 1. Germline CDR1 and CDR2: LNHDA and SQIVND (reference sequence). The CDR3 spans 14 residues. The CDR3 nucleotides read TGTGCCAGTAGAGGACAGGGCTCTGGAAACACCATATATTTT. This translates into CASRGQGSGNTIYF.

The chain combines TRBV6-5 with TRBJ1-1; TRBD1 agrees at 12 bases. This CDR3 contains 16 residues. Germline CDR1 is MNHEY and CDR2 is SVGAGI. Trimming at V came to 2 bases and at J to 4 bases, leaving 5 bases not matched to a gene. The CDR3, as DNA: TGTGCCAGCAGTTACGGGACAGGGGGCGGCGGCACTGAAGCTTTCTTT. Translation gives CASSYGTGGGGTEAFF.

This sequence joins TRBV13 and TRBJ1-4; D ambiguous. Trimming took off 5 bases at V and 0 bases at J, with 7 bases between the two ends. CDR1 and CDR2 from the germline V gene are PRHDT and FYEKMQ (reference sequence). The CDR3 has 14 residues. The chain's CDR3 is CASSTTSTNEKLFF. CDR3 coding DNA: TGTGCCAGCAGCACGACATCAACTAATGAAAAACTGTTTTTT.

The chain uses TRBV9 and TRBJ2-7; D is possibly TRBD2 (6 bases). The length of the CDR3 is 14 residues. Trimming removed 0 bases at V and 7 bases at J, with 14 bases between. The germline gives CDR1 SGDLS, CDR2 YYNGEE. This chain's CDR3 is CASSVAEEEGEQYF. The CDR3 nucleotides are TGTGCCAGCAGCGTAGCTGAGGAGGAGGGGGAGCAGTACTTC.